This T cell receptor beta chain was retrieved from a study of blood T cell repertoires in COVID-19. About the research overall: Collection of acute and convalescent COVID-19 samples took place in the United States, Italy and Spain. Sample material is recorded as cDNA or gDNA derived from T cells, B-cell-depleted T cells, or PBMCs.

The CDR3 extends over 11 amino acids. Germline CDR1 reads SQVTM; CDR2 reads ANQGSEA. Trimming pared 6 bases from V and 5 bases from J, leaving 10 bases between. Original analysis: Reference gene primer amplification gave nucleated cell count estimates. Produced via immunoSEQ multiplex PCR; TCRdb's table is partial and in-frame only. That table gives V, J and clone size, and the DNA gave D and trimming. The data contain 20,000 to 25,000 clones, around 80% of them seen just once; the ten biggest clones take up about 13%. The chain couples TRBV29-1 to TRBJ1-1; D remains ambiguous. The sequencing input was peripheral blood. The sequence came from a man aged 55 to 70 with active COVID-19. In DNA, the CDR3 is TGCAGCGTCGGACTGAGAACTGAAGCTTTCTTT. It specifies CSVGLRTEAFF.